The entry that follows covers one T cell receptor (beta chain) sequence. Its antigen is undetermined. The repertoire was sequenced with immunoSEQ multiplex PCR; TCRdb's copy has only in-frame clones and lacks some. Among under 50,000 clones, approximately 79% were seen once, and the ten largest hold around 8.7%. This specimen belongs to a study of T cells in tumors after PD-1 blockade. Study in general: Either cemiplimab 350 mg every 2 weeks or pembrolizumab 200 mg every 3 weeks was given. Some patients also took daily vismodegib 150 mg during anti-PD-1 treatment. Peripheral blood samples averaged approximately 37,000 unique clonotypes and about 110,000 templates.

Study findings and constraints: About 40% of tumor TCR clonotypes were also found in blood.

There are 17 residues in the CDR3. The J segment lost 7 bases and the V segment lost 2 bases, leaving 14 bases of the junction unmatched. CDR1 SGHTA and CDR2 FQGNSA come from the germline V gene. This receptor was obtained from a human donor with advanced basal cell or squamous cell carcinoma (not recorded which). This rearrangement joins TRBV7-2 to TRBJ2-7, with 10 nucleotides matching TRBD1. Sequenced material: PBMCs, taken before anti-PD-1 therapy. CDR3 nucleotide sequence: TGTGCCAGCAGCTTAAGGGCGCCGACAGGGGGCCTCCTTGAGCAGTACTTC. Its protein product is CASSLRAPTGGLLEQYF.